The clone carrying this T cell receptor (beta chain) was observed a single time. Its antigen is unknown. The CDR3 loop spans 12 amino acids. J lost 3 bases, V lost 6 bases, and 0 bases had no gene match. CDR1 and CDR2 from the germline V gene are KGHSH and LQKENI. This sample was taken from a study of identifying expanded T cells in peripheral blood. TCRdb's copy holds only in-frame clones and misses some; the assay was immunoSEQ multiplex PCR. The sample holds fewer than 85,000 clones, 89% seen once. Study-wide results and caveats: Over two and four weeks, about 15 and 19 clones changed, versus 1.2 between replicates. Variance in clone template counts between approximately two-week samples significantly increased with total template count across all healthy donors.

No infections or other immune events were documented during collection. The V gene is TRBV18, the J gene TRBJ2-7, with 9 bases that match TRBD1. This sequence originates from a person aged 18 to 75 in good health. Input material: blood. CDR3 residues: CASSTGGYEQYF. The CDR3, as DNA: TGTGCCAGCTCGACAGGGGGCTACGAGCAGTACTTC.